This T cell receptor beta chain appears in the sequencing data of a study of shared clonotypes between healthy human individuals. V was trimmed by 7 bases and J by 2 bases, leaving 20 bases between them. Germline CDR1 is LNHDA and CDR2 is SQIVND (reference sequence). The CDR3 extends over 16 amino acids. CD8 cells classed as naive were CD45RO-negative and positively selected for CCR7, excluding terminally differentiated effector memory CD45RA+ cells. Each of the donors was a healthy adult who was HIV-negative and had not had a recent acute infection or vaccination. The study ran the assay at deep level. The repertoire was sequenced with immunoSEQ multiplex PCR; TCRdb's copy has only in-frame clones and lacks some. The sample contains about 2.1 million clones, 93% of which appear only once.

The clonotype comes from a young man in good health. Some clones in this sample may be carry-over from other donors' samples. The specimen sequenced was naive CD8+ T cells from PBMCs. This sequence joins TRBV19 and TRBJ2-5; D is unclear. The CDR3 loop is CASIGPRYRGQETQYF. The CDR3 DNA reads as TGTGCCAGTATAGGACCCCGATATAGAGGACAAGAGACCCAGTACTTC.